This T cell receptor beta chain was documented in a study of patients and donors after allogeneic stem cell transplantation. This CDR3 region has 11 residues. Germline CDR1 and CDR2: MNHEY and SVGAGI. Trimming removed 6 bases at V and 6 bases at J, with 8 bases between. TCRdb redid the calling of the RT-PCR reads with MiXCR, one entry per CDR3 protein. The table includes 20,000 to 30,000 distinct CDR3 sequences, roughly 43% detected once. The source of this sequence is a human donor who was either an allogeneic HSCT recipient or a stem cell or donor lymphocyte infusion donor (not recorded which). It is not recorded whose cells these are; they may come from a transplant donor. The sequencing sample was made of blood, either unsorted or a sorted T cell fraction (not recorded which). The chain joins TRBV6-5 to TRBJ1-1, with no clear D. The CDR3 region is CASSSPAEAFF. The CDR3 nucleotides read TGTGCCAGCAGCTCCCCAGCTGAAGCTTTCTTT.